A single sample gave rise to the 5 T cell receptor beta chains below, sequenced in a study of control samples from healthy donors and cancer patients. Only in-frame clones appear in the TCRdb table, and some are missing; sequencing was by immunoSEQ multiplex PCR. This table holds some 250,000 clones, roughly four fifths found once. Material: PBMCs. The receptors derive from a woman aged 55-70 years with lung cancer.

The rearrangement joins TRBV18 to TRBJ2-7, with 8 bases matching TRBD2. Germline CDR1 KGHSH, CDR2 LQKENI. J was trimmed by 4 bases and V by 3 bases; bases with no gene match: 5. This CDR3 contains 14 residues. CDR3 sequence: CASSPGLVSYEQYF. The CDR3 coding sequence is TGTGCCAGCTCACCGGGACTAGTCTCTTACGAGCAGTACTTC.

The V and J genes are TRBV18 and TRBJ2-2; D remains unclear. This CDR3 region has 13 residues. Germline V gene lookup returns CDR1 KGHSH and CDR2 LQKENI. Trimming took 3 bases from V and 8 from J, leaving 10 bases between them. The CDR3, as DNA: TGTGCCAGCTCACCTTTGGACGCGGGGGAGCTGTTTTTT. Protein product: CASSPLDAGELFF.

This chain uses TRBV11-2 with TRBJ2-1, with 7 nucleotides matching TRBD1. The V and J ends lost 1 base and 3 bases, in that order; junction bases with no gene match: 3. This CDR3 contains 15 residues. CDR1 and CDR2 from the germline V gene are SGHAT and FQNNGV. The chain's CDR3 is CASSLGAGGYNEQFF. The CDR3 DNA follows: TGTGCCAGCAGCTTAGGGGCAGGGGGCTACAATGAGCAGTTCTTC.

This rearrangement joins TRBV29-1 to TRBJ2-4; perhaps TRBD2 as D (5 bases). The V gene's germline CDR1 is SQVTM and CDR2 ANQGSEA. V was shortened by 4 bases and J by 0 bases, with 7 bases between the two germline ends. The CDR3 is made up of 13 amino acids. The CDR3 reads CSVAGIAKNIQYF. CDR3 sequence (DNA): TGCAGCGTTGCCGGGATAGCCAAAAACATTCAGTACTTC.

This clone is a singleton in its sample. J is TRBJ1-5 and V is TRBV2; D uncertain. The CDR3 totals 15 residues. In germline, CDR1 is SNHLY, CDR2 FYNNEI. Trimming took 2 bases from V and 7 from J, leaving 15 bases between them. The CDR3: CASSESPPGVQPQHF. In nucleotides, the CDR3 is TGTGCCAGCAGTGAATCACCCCCCGGGGTACAGCCCCAGCATTTT.